These T cell receptor beta chains were read from a single sample in a study of CD8 T cells in ankylosing spondylitis. TCRdb used MiXCR to reprocess the 5' RACE reads, holding one entry per CDR3 protein. The sample has 250,000 to 350,000 distinct CDR3 sequences, roughly 20% seen once; the top ten hold around 3.2%. The sequencing sample was made of blood, either unsorted or a sorted T cell fraction (not recorded which). These receptors were taken from a female donor with ankylosing spondylitis or in good health (not recorded which). Both conserved end residues are part of each CDR3. Each record gives: clone size, V gene, D gene, J gene, CDR3 protein, CDR3 DNA. A D gene is named only where the DNA matches it firmly. Clone size is not always given. Where it is, it says once, few, many or a class for expanded clones.

abundance: many
v_gene: TRBV6-5
d_gene: TRBD1
j_gene: TRBJ1-1
CDR3aa: CASSYRAGGAGEAFF
CDR3nt: TGTGCCAGCAGTTACAGGGCAGGGGGAGCGGGTGAAGCTTTCTTT

abundance: .
v_gene: TRBV28
d_gene: .
j_gene: TRBJ2-7
CDR3aa: CASRAALYEQYF
CDR3nt: TGTGCCAGCAGGGCAGCCTTATACGAGCAGTACTTC

abundance: .
v_gene: TRBV12-3/TRBV12-4
d_gene: TRBD1
j_gene: TRBJ1-1
CDR3aa: CASREQGVLNTEAFF
CDR3nt: TGTGCCAGCAGGGAACAGGGGGTTCTGAACACTGAAGCTTTCTTT

abundance: .
v_gene: TRBV23-1
d_gene: .
j_gene: TRBJ2-7
CDR3aa: CASRSEVHGARGPRYEQYF
CDR3nt: TGCGCCAGCAGGAGCGAGGTTCATGGGGCGCGGGGCCCCCGTTACGAGCAGTACTTC

abundance: .
v_gene: TRBV12-3/TRBV12-4
d_gene: .
j_gene: TRBJ2-7
CDR3aa: CASRRGTVYEQYF
CDR3nt: TGTGCCAGCAGACGCGGGACAGTCTACGAGCAGTACTTC

abundance: many
v_gene: TRBV29-1
d_gene: .
j_gene: TRBJ1-1
CDR3aa: CSVEGRALNTEAFF
CDR3nt: TGCAGCGTTGAGGGTCGGGCCTTGAACACTGAAGCTTTCTTT

abundance: few
v_gene: TRBV7-8
d_gene: .
j_gene: TRBJ2-1
CDR3aa: CASSLVTAVYNEQFF
CDR3nt: TGTGCCAGCAGCTTAGTAACGGCGGTCTACAATGAGCAGTTCTTC

abundance: .
v_gene: TRBV29-1
d_gene: TRBD2
j_gene: TRBJ2-5
CDR3aa: CSVGFSSGGGLTAQYF
CDR3nt: TGCAGCGTTGGTTTCTCGTCTGGGGGAGGGTTAACGGCCCAGTACTTC

abundance: .
v_gene: TRBV18
d_gene: .
j_gene: TRBJ1-2
CDR3aa: CASSLDSLGDGYTF
CDR3nt: TGTGCCAGCTCACTTGACAGCCTAGGAGATGGCTACACCTTC

abundance: .
v_gene: TRBV5-1
d_gene: .
j_gene: TRBJ2-3
CDR3aa: CASSLAFSAPGETDTQYF
CDR3nt: TGCGCCAGCAGCTTGGCCTTTTCGGCCCCGGGAGAAACAGATACGCAGTATTTT

abundance: .
v_gene: TRBV12-3/TRBV12-4
d_gene: .
j_gene: TRBJ2-3
CDR3aa: CASSLATQGRGTDTQYF
CDR3nt: TGTGCCAGCAGTTTGGCGACACAGGGTAGGGGCACAGATACGCAGTATTTT

abundance: few
v_gene: TRBV18
d_gene: .
j_gene: TRBJ1-6
CDR3aa: CASSADQSSPLHF
CDR3nt: TGTGCCAGCTCAGCCGACCAGAGTTCACCCCTCCACTTT

abundance: few
v_gene: TRBV11-2
d_gene: TRBD2
j_gene: TRBJ2-1
CDR3aa: CASSLAFGLASHEQFF
CDR3nt: TGTGCCAGCAGCTTAGCTTTTGGACTAGCCTCCCATGAGCAGTTCTTC

abundance: .
v_gene: TRBV30
d_gene: TRBD1
j_gene: TRBJ2-7
CDR3aa: CAWSSRQGPQYF
CDR3nt: TGTGCCTGGAGTTCTCGACAGGGACCCCAGTACTTC

abundance: .
v_gene: TRBV20-1
d_gene: TRBD1
j_gene: TRBJ2-7
CDR3aa: CSAGAGTGTYEQYF
CDR3nt: TGCAGTGCTGGCGCCGGGACAGGGACTTACGAGCAGTACTTC

abundance: .
v_gene: TRBV20-1
d_gene: TRBD2
j_gene: TRBJ2-2
CDR3aa: CCASPMGREDTGELFF
CDR3nt: TGCTGTGCTAGCCCGATGGGGCGGGAGGACACCGGGGAGCTGTTTTTT

abundance: .
v_gene: TRBV9
d_gene: TRBD2
j_gene: TRBJ2-1
CDR3aa: CASSVGGRGFYNEQFF
CDR3nt: TGTGCCAGCAGCGTCGGCGGGAGAGGTTTCTACAATGAGCAGTTCTTC

abundance: few
v_gene: TRBV7-2
d_gene: TRBD1
j_gene: TRBJ1-5
CDR3aa: CASSPSRTGGYNQPQHF
CDR3nt: TGTGCCAGCAGCCCATCTCGGACAGGGGGCTATAATCAGCCCCAGCATTTT

abundance: few
v_gene: TRBV19
d_gene: .
j_gene: TRBJ2-2
CDR3aa: CASSISTSSNTGELFF
CDR3nt: TGTGCCAGTAGTATTTCGACTAGTTCGAACACCGGGGAGCTGTTTTTT

abundance: few
v_gene: TRBV20-1
d_gene: TRBD1
j_gene: TRBJ1-1
CDR3aa: CSALQSGTGGTEAFF
CDR3nt: TGCAGTGCCCTGCAATCCGGGACAGGGGGTACTGAAGCTTTCTTT

abundance: .
v_gene: TRBV10-3
d_gene: .
j_gene: TRBJ1-1
CDR3aa: CAISVAAGSEAFF
CDR3nt: TGTGCCATCAGTGTTGCCGCAGGGAGTGAAGCTTTCTTT

abundance: few
v_gene: TRBV7-9
d_gene: TRBD1
j_gene: TRBJ1-4
CDR3aa: CASSLRTGNEKLFF
CDR3nt: TGTGCCAGCAGCTTACGGACAGGAAATGAAAAACTGTTTTTT

abundance: .
v_gene: TRBV5-6
d_gene: .
j_gene: TRBJ2-7
CDR3aa: CASSSTGTPFGEQYF
CDR3nt: TGTGCCAGCAGCTCAACCGGGACTCCCTTCGGAGAGCAGTACTTC